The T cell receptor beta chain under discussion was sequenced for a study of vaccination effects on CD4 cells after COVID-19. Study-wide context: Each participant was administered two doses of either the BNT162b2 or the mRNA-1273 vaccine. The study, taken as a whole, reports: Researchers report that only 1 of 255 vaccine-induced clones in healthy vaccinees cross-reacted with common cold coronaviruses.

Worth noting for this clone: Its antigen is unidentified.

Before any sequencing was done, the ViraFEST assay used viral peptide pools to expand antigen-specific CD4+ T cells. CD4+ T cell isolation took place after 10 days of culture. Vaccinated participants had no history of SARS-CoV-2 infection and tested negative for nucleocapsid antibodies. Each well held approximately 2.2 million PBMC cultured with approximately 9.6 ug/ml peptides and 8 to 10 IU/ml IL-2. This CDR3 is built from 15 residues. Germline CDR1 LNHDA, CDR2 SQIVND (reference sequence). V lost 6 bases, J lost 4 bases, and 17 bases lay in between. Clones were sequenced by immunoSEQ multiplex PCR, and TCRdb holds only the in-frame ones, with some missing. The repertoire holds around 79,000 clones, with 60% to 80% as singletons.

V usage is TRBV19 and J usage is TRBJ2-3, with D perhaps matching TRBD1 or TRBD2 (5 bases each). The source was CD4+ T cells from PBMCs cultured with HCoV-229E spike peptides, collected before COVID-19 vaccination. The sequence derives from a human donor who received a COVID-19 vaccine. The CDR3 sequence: CASSRDLRGADTQYF. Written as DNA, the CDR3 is TGTGCCAGTAGCAGGGATTTACGGGGCGCAGATACGCAGTATTTT.